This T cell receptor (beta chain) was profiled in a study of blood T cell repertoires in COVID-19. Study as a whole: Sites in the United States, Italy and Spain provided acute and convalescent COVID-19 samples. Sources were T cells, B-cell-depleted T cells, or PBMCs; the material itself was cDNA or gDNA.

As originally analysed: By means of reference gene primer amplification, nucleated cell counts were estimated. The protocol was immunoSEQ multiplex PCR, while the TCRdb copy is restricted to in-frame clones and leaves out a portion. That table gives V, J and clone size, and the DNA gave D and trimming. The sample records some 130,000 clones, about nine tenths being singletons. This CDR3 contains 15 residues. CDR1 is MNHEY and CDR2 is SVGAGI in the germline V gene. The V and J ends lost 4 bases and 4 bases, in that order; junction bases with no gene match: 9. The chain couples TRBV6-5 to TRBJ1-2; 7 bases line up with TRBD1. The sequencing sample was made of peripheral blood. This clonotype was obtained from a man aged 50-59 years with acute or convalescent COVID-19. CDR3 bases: TGTGCCAGCAGTTCACACATTGGGACAGCCTATGGCTACACCTTC. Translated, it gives CASSSHIGTAYGYTF.